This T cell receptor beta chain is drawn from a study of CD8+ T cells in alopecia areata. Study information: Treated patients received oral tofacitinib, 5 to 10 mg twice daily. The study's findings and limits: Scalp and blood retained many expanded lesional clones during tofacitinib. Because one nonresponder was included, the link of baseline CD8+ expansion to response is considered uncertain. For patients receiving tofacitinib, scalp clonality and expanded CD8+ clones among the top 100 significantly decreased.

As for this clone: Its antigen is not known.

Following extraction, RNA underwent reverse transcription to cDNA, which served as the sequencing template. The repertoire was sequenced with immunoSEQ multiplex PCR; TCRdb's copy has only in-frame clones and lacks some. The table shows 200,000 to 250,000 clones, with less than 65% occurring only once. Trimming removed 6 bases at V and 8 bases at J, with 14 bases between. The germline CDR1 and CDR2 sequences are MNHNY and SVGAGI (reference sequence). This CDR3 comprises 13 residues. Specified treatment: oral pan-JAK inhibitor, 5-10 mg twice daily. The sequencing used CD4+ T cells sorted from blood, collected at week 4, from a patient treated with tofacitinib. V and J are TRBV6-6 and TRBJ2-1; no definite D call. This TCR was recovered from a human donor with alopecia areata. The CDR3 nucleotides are TGTGCCAGCAGCCGAAAAACTGGGGATGAGCAGTTCTTC. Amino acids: CASSRKTGDEQFF.